The 30 T cell receptor beta chains given below trace back to one sample, sequenced in a study of radiation and T cells in renal cell carcinoma. Profiled with immunoSEQ multiplex PCR; TCRdb holds only in-frame clones, not every one. The table has 120,000 to 150,000 clones, roughly 90% seen once. Time point denoted: blood 4 weeks post-SBRT, at nephrectomy. Treatment here: 15 Gy SBRT to primary tumor, nephrectomy 4 weeks later. Sequencing used blood, obtained from a patient whose treatment included radiotherapy and nephrectomy. These TCRs come from a woman aged 50 to 65 with renal cell carcinoma.

This chain connects TRBV29-1 to TRBJ1-1; D gene uncertain. Germline V lookup: CDR1 SQVTM, CDR2 ANQGSEA. V shed 8 bases and J shed 1 base, with 8 bases lying between them. CDR3 size: 11 residues. The CDR3 spells CSSNRNTEAFF. CDR3 coding DNA: TGCAGCTCAAACAGGAACACTGAAGCTTTCTTT. Full variable domain (outside the CDR3, taken from reference TRBV29-1 and TRBJ1-1): SAVISQKPSRDICQRGTSLTIQCQVDSQVTMMFWYRQQPGQSLTLIATANQGSEATYESGFVIDKFPISRPNLTFSTLTVSNMSPEDSSIYLCSSNRNTEAFFGQGTRLTVV.

The chain links TRBV9 to TRBJ2-1; D gene uncertain. Germline V gene sequence: CDR1 SGDLS, CDR2 YYNGEE. The length of the CDR3 is 14 residues. The ends were cut back, 7 bases at V and 1 base at J, with 12 bases in the middle. This CDR3 reads CASARPESYNEQFF. The CDR3 DNA sequence: TGTGCCAGCGCGAGACCGGAATCCTACAATGAGCAGTTCTTC.

V usage is TRBV2 and J usage is TRBJ1-4; D unresolved. The CDR3 sequence is 16 residues long. Per germline, CDR1 SNHLY and CDR2 FYNNEI. The V gene lost 3 bases and the J gene lost 0 bases, with 11 bases spanning the gap. CDR3 DNA: TGTGCCAGCAGTGAGGAAACAGCTGCAACTAATGAAAAACTGTTTTTT. Its protein product is CASSEETAATNEKLFF.

This chain joins TRBV19 and TRBJ2-2; 9 bases line up with TRBD1. The CDR3 covers 14 residues. The germline CDR1 and CDR2 sequences are LNHDA and SQIVND (reference sequence). Losses at the gene ends were 5 bases for V and 5 bases for J; bases not matched to a gene: 3. CDR3 sequence (DNA): TGTGCCAGTAGTGTGGGACAGGGAACCGGGGAGCTGTTTTTT. Protein: CASSVGQGTGELFF.

The sample holds one count of this clone. This chain connects TRBV10-1 to TRBJ1-2; D gene unclear. V was trimmed by 8 bases and J by 8 bases, leaving 15 bases between them. There are 12 residues in the CDR3. Germline V gene lookup returns CDR1 WNHNN and CDR2 SYGVQD (reference sequence). The CDR3 reads CASGSGRVGYTF. In DNA form, the CDR3 reads TGCGCCAGCGGAAGTGGTAGGGTGGGCTACACCTTC.

The V call is TRBV11-2, the J call TRBJ1-4; 11 bases align to TRBD1. The CDR3 length is 14 residues. Looked up from germline, CDR1 is SGHAT and CDR2 is FQNNGV. V lost 5 bases to trimming and J lost 6 bases; unmatched junction nucleotides: 2. This CDR3 is CASSRTGGYEKLFF. In nucleotides, the CDR3 is TGTGCCAGCAGCCGGACAGGGGGCTATGAAAAACTGTTTTTT.

The chain has TRBV6-5 and TRBJ2-7; 10 nucleotides align to TRBD2. There are 14 residues in the CDR3. CDR1 MNHEY and CDR2 SVGAGI come from the germline V gene. With 5 bases clipped from V and 0 bases from J, the junction kept 1 base outside the gene matches. CDR3 amino acids: CASSTSGTSYEQYF. The CDR3 region has the DNA TGTGCCAGCAGTACTAGCGGGACCTCCTACGAGCAGTACTTC.

This chain joins TRBV19 and TRBJ2-3, with D perhaps TRBD1 (5 bases). The last part of the DNA fits TRBJ1-5 better; the J call may be wrong. The CDR3 spans 16 residues. Germline assignment: CDR1 LNHDA and CDR2 SQIVND (reference sequence). Here the CDR3 reads CASSLRDSPGTDTQHF. In nucleotides, the CDR3 is TGTGCCAGTAGTCTACGGGACTCACCGGGCACAGATACGCAGCATTTT.

The chain links TRBV7-9 to TRBJ2-2, with D uncertain. Germline loops: CDR1 SEHNR, CDR2 FQNEAQ (reference sequence). This CDR3 contains 15 residues. Between the trimmed V and J ends, which lost 5 bases and 3 bases, there was a span of 13 bases. CDR3 protein: CASSPRSLDTGELFF. The DNA for the CDR3 is TGTGCCAGCAGCCCGAGATCGCTCGACACCGGGGAGCTGTTTTTT.

The gene calls are TRBV9 and TRBJ2-7; tentatively, D is TRBD1 (5 bases). Germline V lookup: CDR1 SGDLS, CDR2 YYNGEE. V was trimmed by 1 base and J by 3 bases, leaving 14 bases between them. The CDR3 is 15 amino acids. In DNA form, the CDR3 reads TGTGCCAGCAGCGTATCGCCAGGGCATCACTACGAGCAGTACTTC. Its translation is CASSVSPGHHYEQYF. Drawing the rest from reference TRBV9 and TRBJ2-7, the complete variable domain is DSGVTQTPKHLITATGQRVTLRCSPRSGDLSVYWYQQSLDQGLQFLIQYYNGEERAKGNILERFSAQQFPDLHSELNLSSLELGDSALYFCASSVSPGHHYEQYFGPGTRLTVT.

V and J are TRBV2 and TRBJ2-5; tentatively, D is TRBD1 (6 bases). The CDR3 spans 13 residues. V was clipped by 5 bases and J by 3 bases, with 10 bases between them. Germline CDR1 reads SNHLY; CDR2 reads FYNNEI. The CDR3 coding sequence is TGTGCCAGCAGTAGTCGGACAGAAGAGACCCAGTACTTC. Its protein is CASSSRTEETQYF.

V and J are TRBV5-1 and TRBJ1-4, with D possibly matching TRBD1 (6 bases). Deletions cut 0 bases from V and 8 bases from J, with 14 bases between. The CDR3 covers 15 residues. CDR1 is SGHRS, CDR2 YFSETQ, per germline. CDR3 sequence: CASSLEGQKGEKLFF. The DNA of the CDR3 is TGCGCCAGCAGCTTGGAGGGACAAAAGGGCGAAAAACTGTTTTTT.

The chain links TRBV7-2 to TRBJ2-5, with D unresolved. Germline V CDR1 and CDR2: SGHTA, FQGNSA. The CDR3 has 12 residues. V lost 2 bases to trimming and J lost 5 bases, with 6 bases between them. The CDR3 coding sequence is TGTGCCAGCAGCTTATTTCGGGAGACCCAGTACTTC. Translation gives CASSLFRETQYF.

The chain is built from TRBV19 and TRBJ1-1; 11 bases match TRBD1. The J segment lost 3 bases and the V segment lost 8 bases, leaving 5 bases of the junction unmatched. The germline V gene encodes CDR1 LNHDA and CDR2 SQIVND (reference sequence). CDR3 length: 14 residues. The CDR3 DNA sequence: TGTGCCAGTGGGGACAGGGGGGAGGACACTGAAGCTTTCTTT. Its protein is CASGDRGEDTEAFF.

This clone was seen once. The chain recombines TRBV6-5 with TRBJ1-2; no reliable D call. CDR1 is MNHEY and CDR2 is SVGAGI in the germline V gene. CDR3 length equals 12 residues. Trimming took 7 bases from V and 8 from J, leaving 14 bases between them. CDR3 sequence reads: CASTNGLFGYTF. CDR3 sequence (DNA): TGTGCCAGCACCAACGGCCTCTTCGGCTACACCTTC.

This clone is classed as medium-sized. J is TRBJ1-1 and V is TRBV19; D not certain. Trimming removed 2 bases at V and 4 bases at J, with 8 bases between. The CDR3 is made up of 13 amino acids. Germline values: CDR1 LNHDA, CDR2 SQIVND (reference sequence). In DNA form, the CDR3 reads TGTGCCAGTAGTATACCGGGAAGCACTGAAGCTTTCTTT. Its translation is CASSIPGSTEAFF.

J is TRBJ2-7 and V is TRBV5-1; 7 nucleotides agree with TRBD1. CDR1 is SGHRS, CDR2 YFSETQ, per germline. V shed 4 bases and J 2 bases; nucleotides not matched to a gene: 3. This CDR3 contains 13 residues. CDR3 nucleotides: TGCGCCAGCAGCCCGGACAGGACCTACGAGCAGTACTTC. The encoded protein is CASSPDRTYEQYF.

The V and J genes are TRBV4-1 and TRBJ1-2; possible D gene TRBD1, 6 bases. Trimming left V 1 base short and J 4 bases short, with 13 bases between. The CDR3 runs 15 residues. In germline, CDR1 is MGHRA, CDR2 YSYEKL. The CDR3 protein is CASSQGQGQFYGYTF. The CDR3 DNA reads as TGCGCCAGCAGCCAAGGTCAGGGGCAATTCTATGGCTACACCTTC.

This chain links TRBV6-5 with TRBJ1-5; the match to TRBD1 covers 12 bases. The germline gives CDR1 MNHEY, CDR2 SVGAGI. The CDR3 has 15 residues. The trim removed 6 bases at V and 6 bases at J, leaving 6 bases unmatched. CDR3 loop: CASSEGQGASQPQHF. As DNA, the CDR3 is TGTGCCAGCAGCGAGGGACAGGGGGCAAGTCAGCCCCAGCATTTT.

The V call is TRBV6-1, the J call TRBJ2-1; weak D call: TRBD1 (5 bases). This CDR3 has 15 amino acids. V lost 0 bases to trimming and J lost 6 bases, with 12 bases between them. The germline CDR1 and CDR2 sequences are MNHNS and SASEGT. As DNA, the CDR3 is TGTGCCAGCAGTGAAGCAGGGCAGGGCGGCAATGAGCAGTTCTTC. Translated: CASSEAGQGGNEQFF.

CDR3 coding DNA: TGCGCCAGCAGCCCAGAGTTGACTGGAAACACCATATATTTT. It encodes CASSPELTGNTIYF. This chain links TRBV5-1 with TRBJ1-3; D is ambiguous. The CDR3 totals 14 residues. Between the trimmed V and J ends, which lost 4 bases and 2 bases, there was a span of 10 bases. Germline loops: CDR1 SGHRS, CDR2 YFSETQ.

The sample holds one count of this clone. The gene calls are TRBV7-2 and TRBJ1-4; 7 bases align to TRBD1. The CDR3 contains 14 residues. V was pared by 0 bases and J by 8 bases, with 3 bases of the junction left unmatched. Germline-derived CDR1 and CDR2 are SGHTA and FQGNSA. The CDR3 bases are TGTGCCAGCAGCTTAGCGCAGGGGGGCGAAAAACTGTTTTTT. Protein: CASSLAQGGEKLFF.

The V call is TRBV6-5, the J call TRBJ2-5, with 8 nucleotides matching TRBD1. Trimming at V came to 6 bases and at J to 9 bases, leaving 12 bases not matched to a gene. CDR1 is MNHEY and CDR2 is SVGAGI in the germline V gene. This CDR3 is 14 amino acids long. The CDR3 region is CASRGAGTGVSQYF. CDR3 in DNA: TGTGCCAGCAGAGGCGCCGGGACAGGAGTTTCCCAGTACTTC.

The V gene is TRBV4-1, the J gene TRBJ1-1, with TRBD1 matching over 8 bases. J gave up 1 base and V 9 bases, and 4 bases lay outside the gene matches. The germline CDR1 and CDR2 sequences are MGHRA and YSYEKL. CDR3 size: 13 residues. The CDR3 DNA sequence: TGCGCCAGTGGACAGGGAAGGAACACTGAAGCTTTCTTT. As protein: CASGQGRNTEAFF.

The chain recombines TRBV29-1 with TRBJ2-1, with no clear D. Germline V gene data show CDR1 as SQVTM and CDR2 as ANQGSEA. Trimming took off 6 bases at V and 5 bases at J, with 8 bases between the two ends. The CDR3 has 11 residues. CDR3 sequence reads: CSVGWDNEQFF. The CDR3, as DNA: TGCAGCGTCGGATGGGACAATGAGCAGTTCTTC.

This chain uses TRBV14 with TRBJ1-1, with 8 positions matching TRBD1. The CDR3 is made up of 20 amino acids. Trimming removed 4 bases from V and 1 base from J; junction bases left unmatched: 20. Per the germline V gene, CDR1 is SGHDN and CDR2 is FVKESK. The CDR3: CASSRLLSVRAGQGNTEAFF. The CDR3 nucleotides read TGTGCCAGCAGCCGCCTTTTATCTGTGCGAGCAGGACAGGGGAACACTGAAGCTTTCTTT.

This clone came up once. This chain uses TRBV11-2 with TRBJ1-3; a possible D gene is TRBD1 (6 bases). Germline CDR1 reads SGHAT; CDR2 reads FQNNGV. This CDR3 comprises 15 residues. V lost 5 bases to trimming and J lost 8 bases, with 19 bases between them. In DNA form, the CDR3 reads TGTGCCAGCAGCAACCAACAGGGATCAGGGGACACCATATATTTT. Its protein product is CASSNQQGSGDTIYF.

The chain is built from TRBV14 and TRBJ2-1; weak D call: TRBD2 (6 bases). The length of the CDR3 is 15 residues. Germline CDR1 SGHDN, CDR2 FVKESK. V was clipped by 0 bases and J by 7 bases, with 13 bases between them. The CDR3 DNA sequence: TGTGCCAGCAGCCAAGATTTCCGGGCGGGGAATGAGCAGTTCTTC. Encoded protein: CASSQDFRAGNEQFF.

The chain uses TRBV6-5 and TRBJ1-6; D uncertain. Germline CDR1 and CDR2: MNHEY and SVGAGI. Trimming cost V 4 bases and J 12 bases, with 10 bases left between them. The CDR3 consists of 12 residues. The CDR3: CASSWEGGPLHF. The CDR3 DNA reads as TGTGCCAGCAGTTGGGAAGGAGGACCCCTCCACTTT.

In the case of this clone: The same CDR3 also results from other DNA sequences found in this sample. V gene TRBV7-2 combines with J gene TRBJ1-6; 9 nucleotides align to TRBD1. V gave up 5 bases and J gave up 7 bases; unmatched junction bases: 6. CDR1 is SGHTA and CDR2 is FQGNSA in the germline V gene. The CDR3 extends over 15 amino acids. As DNA, the CDR3 is TGTGCCAGCAGCCCGGGGACAGGGAGGAATTCACCCCTCCACTTT. Translation: CASSPGTGRNSPLHF.